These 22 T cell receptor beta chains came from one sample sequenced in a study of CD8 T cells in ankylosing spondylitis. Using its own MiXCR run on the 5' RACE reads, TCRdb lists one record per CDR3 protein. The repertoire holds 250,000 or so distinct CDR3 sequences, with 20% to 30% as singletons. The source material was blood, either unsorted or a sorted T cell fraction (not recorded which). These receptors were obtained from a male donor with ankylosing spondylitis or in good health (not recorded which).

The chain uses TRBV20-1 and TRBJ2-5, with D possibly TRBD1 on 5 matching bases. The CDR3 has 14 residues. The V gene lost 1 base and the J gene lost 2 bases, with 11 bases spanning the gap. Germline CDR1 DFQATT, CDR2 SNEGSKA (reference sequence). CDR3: CSARAPTVQETQYF. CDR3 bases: TGCAGTGCTAGAGCGCCGACAGTACAAGAGACCCAGTACTTC.

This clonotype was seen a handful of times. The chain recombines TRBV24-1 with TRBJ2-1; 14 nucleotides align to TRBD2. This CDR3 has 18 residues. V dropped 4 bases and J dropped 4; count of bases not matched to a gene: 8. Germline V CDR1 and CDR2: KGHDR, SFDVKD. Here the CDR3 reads CATSDPGLAGESYNEQFF. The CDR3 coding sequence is TGTGCCACCAGTGACCCGGGACTAGCGGGGGAGAGTTACAATGAGCAGTTCTTC.

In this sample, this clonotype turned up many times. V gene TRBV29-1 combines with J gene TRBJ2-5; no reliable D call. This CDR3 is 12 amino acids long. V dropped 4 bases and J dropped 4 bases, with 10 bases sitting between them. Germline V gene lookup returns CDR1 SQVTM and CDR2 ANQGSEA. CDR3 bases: TGCAGCGTTGTTAGCTCTGGAGAGACCCAGTACTTC. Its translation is CSVVSSGETQYF.

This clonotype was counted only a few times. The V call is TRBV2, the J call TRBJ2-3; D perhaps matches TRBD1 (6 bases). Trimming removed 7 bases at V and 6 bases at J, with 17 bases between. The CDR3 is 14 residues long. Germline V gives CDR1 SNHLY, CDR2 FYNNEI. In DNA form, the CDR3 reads TGTGCCAGCACCCGACAGGAAGGTTTCGATACGCAGTATTTT. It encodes CASTRQEGFDTQYF.

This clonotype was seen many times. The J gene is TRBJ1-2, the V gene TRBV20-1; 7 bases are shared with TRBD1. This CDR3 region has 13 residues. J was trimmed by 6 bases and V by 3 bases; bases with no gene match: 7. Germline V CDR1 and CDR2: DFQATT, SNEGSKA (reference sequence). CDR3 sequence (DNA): TGCAGTGCTAGGGTACAGGGGTATAATGGCTACACCTTC. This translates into CSARVQGYNGYTF.

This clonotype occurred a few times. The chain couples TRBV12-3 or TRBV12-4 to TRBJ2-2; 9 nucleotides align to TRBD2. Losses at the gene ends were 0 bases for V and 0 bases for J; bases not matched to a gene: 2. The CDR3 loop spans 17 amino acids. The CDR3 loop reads CASSLAGGGANTGELFF. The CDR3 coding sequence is TGTGCCAGCAGTTTAGCTGGCGGGGGGGCGAACACCGGGGAGCTGTTTTTT.

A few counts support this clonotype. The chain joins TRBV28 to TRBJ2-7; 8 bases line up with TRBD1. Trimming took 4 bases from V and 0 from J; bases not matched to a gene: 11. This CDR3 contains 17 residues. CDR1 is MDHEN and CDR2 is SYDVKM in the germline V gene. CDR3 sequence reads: CASSSRTGRKGSYEQYF. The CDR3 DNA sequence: TGTGCCAGCAGTTCTCGGACAGGGAGAAAGGGCTCCTACGAGCAGTACTTC. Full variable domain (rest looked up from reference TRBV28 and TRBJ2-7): DVKVTQSSRYLVKRTGEKVFLECVQDMDHENMFWYRQDPGLGLRLIYFSYDVKMKEKGDIPEGYSVSREKKERFSLILESASTNQTSMYLCASSSRTGRKGSYEQYFGPGTRLTVT.

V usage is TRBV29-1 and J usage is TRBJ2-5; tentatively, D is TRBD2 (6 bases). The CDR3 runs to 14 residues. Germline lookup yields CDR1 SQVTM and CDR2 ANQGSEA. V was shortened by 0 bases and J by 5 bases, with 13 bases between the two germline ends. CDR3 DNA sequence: TGCAGCGTTGAAGACGGGAGCGGAGGGGAGACCCAGTACTTC. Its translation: CSVEDGSGGETQYF.

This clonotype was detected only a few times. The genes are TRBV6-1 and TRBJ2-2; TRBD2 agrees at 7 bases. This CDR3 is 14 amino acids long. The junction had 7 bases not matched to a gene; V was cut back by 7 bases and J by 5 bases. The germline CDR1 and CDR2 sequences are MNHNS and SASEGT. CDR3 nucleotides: TGTGCCAGCACCCAGCGGGGTAGAACCGGGGAGCTGTTTTTT. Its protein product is CASTQRGRTGELFF.

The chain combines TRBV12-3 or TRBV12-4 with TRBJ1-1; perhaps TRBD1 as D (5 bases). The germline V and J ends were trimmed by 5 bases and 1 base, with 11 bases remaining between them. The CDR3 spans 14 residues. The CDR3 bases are TGTGCCAGCAGTCCTGGGACGTGGAACACTGAAGCTTTCTTT. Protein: CASSPGTWNTEAFF.

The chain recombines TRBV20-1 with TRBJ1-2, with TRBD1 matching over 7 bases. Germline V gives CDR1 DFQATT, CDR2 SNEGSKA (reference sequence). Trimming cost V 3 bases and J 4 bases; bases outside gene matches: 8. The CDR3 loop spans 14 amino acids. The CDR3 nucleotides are TGCAGTGCTAGGGCCTGGGCAGGGGGCTATGGCTACACCTTC. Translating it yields CSARAWAGGYGYTF.

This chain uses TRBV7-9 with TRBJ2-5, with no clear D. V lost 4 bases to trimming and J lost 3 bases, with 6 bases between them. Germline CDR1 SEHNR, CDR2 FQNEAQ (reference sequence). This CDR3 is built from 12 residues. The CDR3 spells CASSSREETQYF. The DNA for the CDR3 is TGTGCCAGCAGCTCGCGAGAAGAGACCCAGTACTTC.

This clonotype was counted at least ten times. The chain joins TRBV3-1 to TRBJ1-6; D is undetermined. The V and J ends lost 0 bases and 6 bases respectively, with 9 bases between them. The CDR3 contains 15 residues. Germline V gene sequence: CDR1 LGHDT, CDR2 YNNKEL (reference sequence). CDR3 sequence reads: CASSQERVSNSPLHF. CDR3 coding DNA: TGTGCCAGCAGCCAAGAACGGGTCAGTAATTCACCCCTCCACTTT. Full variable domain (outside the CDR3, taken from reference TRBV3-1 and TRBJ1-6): DTAVSQTPKYLVTQMGNDKSIKCEQNLGHDTMYWYKQDSKKFLKIMFSYNNKELIINETVPNRFSPKSPDKAHLNLHINSLELGDSAVYFCASSQERVSNSPLHFGNGTRLTVT.

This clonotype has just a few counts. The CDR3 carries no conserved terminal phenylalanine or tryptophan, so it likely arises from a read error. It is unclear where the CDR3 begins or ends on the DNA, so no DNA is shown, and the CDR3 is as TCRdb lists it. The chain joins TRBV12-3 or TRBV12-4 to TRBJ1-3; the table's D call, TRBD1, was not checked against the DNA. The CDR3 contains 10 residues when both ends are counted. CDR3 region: CASSSGQGEI.

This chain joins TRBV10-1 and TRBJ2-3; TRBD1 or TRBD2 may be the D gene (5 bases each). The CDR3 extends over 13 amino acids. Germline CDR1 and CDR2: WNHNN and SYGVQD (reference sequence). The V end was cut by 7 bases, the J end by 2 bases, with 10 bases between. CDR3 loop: CASMRDPTDTQYF. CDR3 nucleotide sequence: TGCGCCAGCATGAGGGACCCCACAGATACGCAGTATTTT.

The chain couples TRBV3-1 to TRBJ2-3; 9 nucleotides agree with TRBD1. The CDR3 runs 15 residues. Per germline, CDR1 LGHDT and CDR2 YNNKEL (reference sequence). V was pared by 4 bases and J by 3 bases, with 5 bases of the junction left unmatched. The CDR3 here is CASSPRDRVTDTQYF. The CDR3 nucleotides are TGTGCCAGCAGCCCTCGGGACAGGGTAACAGATACGCAGTATTTT.

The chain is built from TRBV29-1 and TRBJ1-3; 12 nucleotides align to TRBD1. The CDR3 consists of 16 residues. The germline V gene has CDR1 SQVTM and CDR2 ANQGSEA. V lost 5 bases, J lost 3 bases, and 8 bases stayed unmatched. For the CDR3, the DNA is TGCAGCGTTCGGCCGGGACAGGGGGCTGATGGAAACACCATATATTTT. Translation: CSVRPGQGADGNTIYF.

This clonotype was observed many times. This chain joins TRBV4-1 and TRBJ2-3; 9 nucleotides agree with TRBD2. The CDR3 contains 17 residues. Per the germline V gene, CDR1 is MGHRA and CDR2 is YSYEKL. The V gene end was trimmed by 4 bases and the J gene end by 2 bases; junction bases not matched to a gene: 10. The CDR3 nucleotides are TGCGCCAGCAGCCGCCCTAAGGGGACTAGCAACACAGATACGCAGTATTTT. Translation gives CASSRPKGTSNTDTQYF.

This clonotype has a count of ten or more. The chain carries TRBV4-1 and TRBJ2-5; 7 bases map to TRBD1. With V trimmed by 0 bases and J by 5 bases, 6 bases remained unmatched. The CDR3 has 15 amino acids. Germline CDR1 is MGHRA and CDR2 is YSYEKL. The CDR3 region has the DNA TGCGCCAGCAGCCAAGATGAAGGGGGCTTGGAGACCCAGTACTTC. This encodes CASSQDEGGLETQYF.

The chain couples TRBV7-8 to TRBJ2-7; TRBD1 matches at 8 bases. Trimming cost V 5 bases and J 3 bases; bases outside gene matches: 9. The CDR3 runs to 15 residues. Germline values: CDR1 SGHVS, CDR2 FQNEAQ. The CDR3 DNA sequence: TGTGCCAGCAGCCCAATTCAGGGGGCTGTCTACGAGCAGTACTTC. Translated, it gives CASSPIQGAVYEQYF.

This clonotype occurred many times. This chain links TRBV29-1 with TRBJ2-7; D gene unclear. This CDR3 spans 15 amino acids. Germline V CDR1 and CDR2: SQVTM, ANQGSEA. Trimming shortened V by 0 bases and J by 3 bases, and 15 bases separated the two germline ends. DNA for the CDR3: TGCAGCGTTGAAGATCGGAAGAGAGACCGCTACGAGCAGTACTTC. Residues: CSVEDRKRDRYEQYF.

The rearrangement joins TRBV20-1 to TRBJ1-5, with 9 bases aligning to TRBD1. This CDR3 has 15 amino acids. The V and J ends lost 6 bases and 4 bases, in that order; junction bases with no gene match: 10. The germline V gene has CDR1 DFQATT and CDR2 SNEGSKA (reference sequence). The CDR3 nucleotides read TGCAGTGCAGACACTGGACAGGGGCTAAATCAGCCCCAGCATTTT. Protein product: CSADTGQGLNQPQHF.